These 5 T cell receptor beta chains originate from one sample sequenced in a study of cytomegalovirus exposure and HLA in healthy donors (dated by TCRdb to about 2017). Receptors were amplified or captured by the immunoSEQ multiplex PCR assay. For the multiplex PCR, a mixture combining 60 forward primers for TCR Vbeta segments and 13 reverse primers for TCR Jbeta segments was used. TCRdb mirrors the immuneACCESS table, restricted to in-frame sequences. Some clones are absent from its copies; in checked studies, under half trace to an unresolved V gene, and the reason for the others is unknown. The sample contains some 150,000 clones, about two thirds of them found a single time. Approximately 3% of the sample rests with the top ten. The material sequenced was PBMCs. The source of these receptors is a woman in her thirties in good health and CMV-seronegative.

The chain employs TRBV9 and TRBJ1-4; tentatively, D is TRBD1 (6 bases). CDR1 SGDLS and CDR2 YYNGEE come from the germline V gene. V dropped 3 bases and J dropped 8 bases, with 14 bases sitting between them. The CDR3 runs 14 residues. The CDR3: CASSAGGRGEKLFF. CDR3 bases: TGTGCCAGCAGCGCGGGGGGGCGCGGAGAAAAACTGTTTTTT.

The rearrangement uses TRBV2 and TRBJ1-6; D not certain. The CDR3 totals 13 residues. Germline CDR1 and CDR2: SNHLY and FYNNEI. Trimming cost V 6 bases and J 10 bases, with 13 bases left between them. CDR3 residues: CASRTVARSPLHF. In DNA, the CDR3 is TGTGCCAGCAGGACTGTCGCGAGGTCACCCCTCCACTTT. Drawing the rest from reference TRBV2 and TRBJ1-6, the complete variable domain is EPEVTQTPSHQVTQMGQEVILRCVPISNHLYFYWYRQILGQKVEFLVSFYNNEISEKSEIFDDQFSVERPDGSNFTLKIRSTKLEDSAMYFCASRTVARSPLHFGNGTRLTVT.

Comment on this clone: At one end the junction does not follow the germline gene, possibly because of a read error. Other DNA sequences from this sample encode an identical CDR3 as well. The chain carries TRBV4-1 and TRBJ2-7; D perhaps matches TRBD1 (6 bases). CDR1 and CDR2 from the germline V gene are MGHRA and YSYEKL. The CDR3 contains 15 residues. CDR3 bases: TGCGCCAGCAGCCCCGTCGAGGGACACACCTACGGGCAGTACTTC. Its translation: CASSPVEGHTYGQYF.

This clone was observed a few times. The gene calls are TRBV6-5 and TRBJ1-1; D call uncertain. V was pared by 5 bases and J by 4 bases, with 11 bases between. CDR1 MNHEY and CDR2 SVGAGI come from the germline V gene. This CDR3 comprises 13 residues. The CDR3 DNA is TGTGCCAGCAGTAGAGGAGGAATCACTGAAGCTTTCTTT. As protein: CASSRGGITEAFF.

CDR3 in DNA: TGTGCCAGCAGCCGGGACAACACAGATACGCAGTATTTT. Translated: CASSRDNTDTQYF. The rearrangement links TRBV7-3 to TRBJ2-3, with D possibly matching TRBD1 (6 bases). The CDR3 sequence is 13 residues long. Germline-derived CDR1 and CDR2 are SGHTA and FQGTGA. Between the trimmed V and J ends, which lost 5 bases and 2 bases, there was a span of 8 bases. Filled out from reference TRBV7-3 and TRBJ2-3, the complete variable domain reads GAGVSQTPSNKVTEKGKYVELRCDPISGHTALYWYRQSLGQGPEFLIYFQGTGAADDSGLPNDRFFAVRPEGSVSTLKIQRTERGDSAVYLCASSRDNTDTQYFGPGTRLTVL.